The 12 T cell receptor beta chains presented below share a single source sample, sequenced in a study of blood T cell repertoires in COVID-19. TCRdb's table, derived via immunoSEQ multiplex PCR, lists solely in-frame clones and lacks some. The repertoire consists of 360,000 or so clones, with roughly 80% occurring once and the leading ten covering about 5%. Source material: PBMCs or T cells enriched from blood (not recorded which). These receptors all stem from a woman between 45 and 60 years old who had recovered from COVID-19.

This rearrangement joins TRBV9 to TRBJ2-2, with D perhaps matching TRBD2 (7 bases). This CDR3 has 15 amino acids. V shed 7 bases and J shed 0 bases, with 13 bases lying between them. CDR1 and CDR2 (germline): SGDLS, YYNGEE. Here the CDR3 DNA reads TGTGCCAGCGGGGGGGCAGCTACGAACACCGGGGAGCTGTTTTTT. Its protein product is CASGGAATNTGELFF. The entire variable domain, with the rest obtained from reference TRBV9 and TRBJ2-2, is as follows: DSGVTQTPKHLITATGQRVTLRCSPRSGDLSVYWYQQSLDQGLQFLIQYYNGEERAKGNILERFSAQQFPDLHSELNLSSLELGDSALYFCASGGAATNTGELFFGEGSRLTVL.

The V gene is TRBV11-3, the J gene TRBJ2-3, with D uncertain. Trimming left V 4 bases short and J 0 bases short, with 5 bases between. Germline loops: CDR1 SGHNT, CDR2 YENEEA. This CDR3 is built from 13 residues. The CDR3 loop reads CASSSGSTDTQYF. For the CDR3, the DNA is TGTGCCAGCAGCTCCGGTAGCACAGATACGCAGTATTTT.

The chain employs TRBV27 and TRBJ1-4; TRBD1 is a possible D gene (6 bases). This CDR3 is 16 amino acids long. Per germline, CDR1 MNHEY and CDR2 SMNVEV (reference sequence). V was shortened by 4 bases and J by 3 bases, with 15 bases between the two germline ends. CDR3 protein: CASSSQGWLANEKLFF. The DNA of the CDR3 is TGTGCCAGCAGTTCACAGGGATGGCTAGCTAATGAAAAACTGTTTTTT.

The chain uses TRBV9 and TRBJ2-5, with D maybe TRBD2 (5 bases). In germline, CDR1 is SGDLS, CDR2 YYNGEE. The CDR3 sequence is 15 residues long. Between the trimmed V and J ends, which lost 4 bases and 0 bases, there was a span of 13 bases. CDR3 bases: TGTGCCAGCAGCTTACGACACGGGGACCAAGAGACCCAGTACTTC. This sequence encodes CASSLRHGDQETQYF.

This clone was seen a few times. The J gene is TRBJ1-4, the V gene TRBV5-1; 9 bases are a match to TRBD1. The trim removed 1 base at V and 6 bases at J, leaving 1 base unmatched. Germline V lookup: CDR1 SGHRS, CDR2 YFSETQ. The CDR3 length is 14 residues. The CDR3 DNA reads TGCGCCAGCAGCTTGAGGACAGGGGATGAAAAACTGTTTTTT. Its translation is CASSLRTGDEKLFF.

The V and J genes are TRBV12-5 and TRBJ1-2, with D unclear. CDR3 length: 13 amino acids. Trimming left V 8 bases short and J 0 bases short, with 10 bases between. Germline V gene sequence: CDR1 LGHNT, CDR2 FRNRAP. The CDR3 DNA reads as TGTGCTAGTAGCTCCGGGACTAACTATGGCTACACCTTC. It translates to CASSSGTNYGYTF. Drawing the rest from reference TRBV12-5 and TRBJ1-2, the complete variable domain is DARVTQTPRHKVTEMGQEVTMRCQPILGHNTVFWYRQTMMQGLELLAYFRNRAPLDDSGMPKDRFSAEMPDATLATLKIQPSEPRDSAVYFCASSSGTNYGYTFGSGTRLTVV.

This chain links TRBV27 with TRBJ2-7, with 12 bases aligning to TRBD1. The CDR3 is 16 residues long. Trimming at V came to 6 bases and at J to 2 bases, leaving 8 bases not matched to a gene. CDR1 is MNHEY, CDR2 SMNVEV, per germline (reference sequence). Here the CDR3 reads CASRDPGQGAPYEQYF. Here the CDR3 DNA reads TGTGCCAGCAGGGATCCGGGACAGGGGGCCCCCTACGAGCAGTACTTC.

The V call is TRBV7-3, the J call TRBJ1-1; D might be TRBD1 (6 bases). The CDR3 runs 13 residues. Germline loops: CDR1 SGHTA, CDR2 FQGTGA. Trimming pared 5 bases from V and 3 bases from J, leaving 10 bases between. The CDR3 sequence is CASSPTGYTEAFF. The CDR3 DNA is TGTGCCAGCAGCCCCACAGGGTACACTGAAGCTTTCTTT.

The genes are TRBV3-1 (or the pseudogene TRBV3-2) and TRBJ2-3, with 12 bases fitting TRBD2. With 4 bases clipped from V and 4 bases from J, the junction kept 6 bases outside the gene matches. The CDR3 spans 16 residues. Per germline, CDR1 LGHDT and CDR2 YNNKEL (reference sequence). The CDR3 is CASSLTPSGGADTQYF. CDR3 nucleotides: TGTGCCAGCAGCCTAACTCCTAGCGGGGGGGCAGATACGCAGTATTTT.

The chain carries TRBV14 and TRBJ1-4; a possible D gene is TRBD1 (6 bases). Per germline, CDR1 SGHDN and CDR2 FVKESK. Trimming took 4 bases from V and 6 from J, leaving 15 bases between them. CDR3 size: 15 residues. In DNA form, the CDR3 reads TGTGCCAGCAGCCCAACAGGGAGTATTTATGAAAAACTGTTTTTT. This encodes CASSPTGSIYEKLFF.

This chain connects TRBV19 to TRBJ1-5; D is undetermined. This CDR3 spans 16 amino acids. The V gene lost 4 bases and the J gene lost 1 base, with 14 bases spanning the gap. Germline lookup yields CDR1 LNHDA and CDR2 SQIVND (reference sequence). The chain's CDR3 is CASSNVGGSSNQPQHF. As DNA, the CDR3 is TGTGCCAGTAGTAACGTCGGTGGTTCGAGCAATCAGCCCCAGCATTTT. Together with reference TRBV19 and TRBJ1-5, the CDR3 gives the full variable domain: DGGITQSPKYLFRKEGQNVTLSCEQNLNHDAMYWYRQDPGQGLRLIYYSQIVNDFQKGDIAEGYSVSREKKESFPLTVTSAQKNPTAFYLCASSNVGGSSNQPQHFGDGTRLSIL.

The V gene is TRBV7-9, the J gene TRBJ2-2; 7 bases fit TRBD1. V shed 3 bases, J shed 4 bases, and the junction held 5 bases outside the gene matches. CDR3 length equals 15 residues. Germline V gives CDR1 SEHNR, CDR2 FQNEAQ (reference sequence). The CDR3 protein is CASSFVTGFTGELFF. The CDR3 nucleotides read TGTGCCAGCAGCTTTGTGACAGGGTTCACCGGGGAGCTGTTTTTT.